Detailed here is one T cell receptor beta chain. This sample is part of a study of blood T cell repertoires in COVID-19. Background on the study: The study drew acute and convalescent COVID-19 samples from the United States, Italy and Spain. T cells, B-cell-depleted T cells, or PBMCs provided the cDNA or gDNA that served as material.

Under the authors' procedure: Scientists estimated how many nucleated cells there were by amplifying reference gene primers. Using immunoSEQ multiplex PCR, the repertoire was profiled, and TCRdb retains in-frame clones only, with some absent. The DNA was the basis for D and trimming; V, J and clone size are from that table. The sample records about 23,000 clones, around 94% being singletons. The material sequenced was peripheral blood. This TCR was recovered from a woman aged 45-65 years with active COVID-19.

CDR3 amino acids: CASSGRGLAGVGDTQYF. The DNA for the CDR3 is TGTGCCAGCAGCGGGCGGGGACTAGCGGGAGTGGGAGATACGCAGTATTTT. The chain links TRBV4-2 to TRBJ2-3; TRBD2 agrees at 14 bases. Germline-derived CDR1 and CDR2 are LGHNA and YNFKEQ. The V gene end was trimmed by 5 bases and the J gene end by 5 bases; junction bases not matched to a gene: 9. This CDR3 has 17 amino acids.